These 24 T cell receptor beta chains were all obtained from the same sample, sequenced in a study of spatial heterogeneity in lung cancer. TCRdb ran MiXCR on the 5' RACE reads and lists one entry per CDR3 protein. The sample lists 5,900 or so distinct CDR3 sequences; approximately 30% were seen once. Time point in this sample: sample taken at primary tumor resection. Whole RNA, which was extracted from tumor, nontumor lung tissue or frozen PBMC, was sequenced without any cell sorting. Sequences were derived from PBMCs, sampled at surgery. The receptor set was obtained from a female donor with early-stage non-small cell lung cancer.

As regards this clonotype: This beta chain turned up in a library designed for alpha chains; as an off-target read, its abundance says little. The chain links TRBV11-2 to TRBJ2-1; D perhaps matches TRBD2 (5 bases). The ends were cut back, 3 bases at V and 7 bases at J, with 16 bases in the middle. The CDR3 is made up of 15 amino acids. Germline lookup yields CDR1 SGHAT and CDR2 FQNNGV. CDR3: CASSFSGVKKNEQFF. CDR3 sequence (DNA): TGTGCCAGCAGCTTCTCCGGGGTGAAAAAAAATGAGCAGTTCTTC.

This clonotype has just a few counts. The library was prepared for alpha chains; this beta chain is a stray read, so its frequency means little. This sequence joins TRBV18 and TRBJ2-7; D call uncertain. Trimming removed 3 bases from V and 7 bases from J, with 13 bases in between. The germline gives CDR1 KGHSH, CDR2 LQKENI. The CDR3 contains 13 residues. The CDR3, as DNA: TGTGCCAGCTCACCCTACTCAGATTCGGAGCAGTACTTC. Translation: CASSPYSDSEQYF.

This clonotype was seen a few times. The library was prepared for alpha chains; this beta chain is a stray read, so its frequency means little. The chain uses TRBV6-2 or TRBV6-3 and TRBJ2-2; TRBD2 aligns across 9 bases. The CDR3 runs 16 residues. V was pared by 7 bases and J by 0 bases, with 6 bases of the junction left unmatched. Germline V gene sequence: CDR1 MNHEY, CDR2 SVGEGT. The CDR3, as DNA: TGTGCCAGCACCCGGCTAGCGGGGACGAACACCGGGGAGCTGTTTTTT. Protein product: CASTRLAGTNTGELFF.

Regarding this clonotype: Because the library targeted alpha chains, this beta chain is an off-target read whose size means little. The rearrangement links TRBV6-6 to TRBJ2-1; no clear D gene. This CDR3 is built from 12 residues. CDR1 MNHNY and CDR2 SVGAGI come from the germline V gene (reference sequence). Trimming pared 0 bases from V and 12 bases from J, leaving 9 bases between. The CDR3 DNA reads as TGTGCCAGCAGTTACTCGCTAAACTGGCAGTTCTTC. Translated: CASSYSLNWQFF.

This clonotype was picked up a small number of times. For a library built for alpha chains, this beta chain is a stray read; little rests on its size. The J gene is TRBJ2-7, the V gene TRBV29-1; no reliable D call. The CDR3 extends over 12 amino acids. Trimming stripped 2 bases from V and 5 bases from J, with 10 bases between. The germline V gene has CDR1 SQVTM and CDR2 ANQGSEA. The CDR3 sequence: CSVESEKDEQYF. The DNA of the CDR3 is TGCAGCGTTGAATCAGAAAAGGACGAGCAGTACTTC.

In its sample, this clonotype was seen a few times. As an off-target read in a library built for alpha chains, this beta chain has a frequency of little significance. This chain uses TRBV18 with TRBJ2-7; tentatively, D is TRBD1 or TRBD2 (5 bases each). The CDR3 extends over 17 amino acids. Germline V lookup: CDR1 KGHSH, CDR2 LQKENI. Between the trimmed V and J ends, which lost 4 bases and 0 bases, there was a span of 19 bases. CDR3 loop: CASSLRGDSISSYEQYF. As DNA, the CDR3 is TGTGCCAGCTCACTACGAGGGGATTCGATCAGCTCCTACGAGCAGTACTTC.

In the case of this clonotype: The size of this beta chain means little, since it is a stray read in a library made for alpha chains. The chain has TRBV9 and TRBJ2-3; D perhaps matches TRBD1 (5 bases). From germline, CDR1 is SGDLS and CDR2 YYNGEE. CDR3 length: 17 residues. The V end lost 4 bases, the J end lost 1 base, and 19 bases lay between the germline ends. The CDR3 region has the DNA TGTGCCAGCAGCCAGACTCCTTTTACGACAGGCACAGATACGCAGTATTTT. Translated: CASSQTPFTTGTDTQYF.

In its sample, this clonotype was seen a few times. In a library made to pick up alpha chains, this beta chain is a stray read with a size that means little. The V gene is TRBV10-2, the J gene TRBJ2-3; tentative D call: TRBD1 (6 bases). V shed 5 bases and J shed 4 bases, with 16 bases lying between them. There are 15 residues in the CDR3. Germline CDR1 WSHSY, CDR2 SAAADI. The CDR3 coding sequence is TGCGCCAGCAGTATGCAGGGGTTAAGGGCAGATACGCAGTATTTT. This encodes CASSMQGLRADTQYF.

Remarks on this clonotype: This beta chain slipped into a library made for alpha chains as a stray read, so its size is not meaningful. The chain carries TRBV2 and TRBJ2-3; weak D call: TRBD1 (5 bases). Trimming cost V 4 bases and J 0 bases, with 14 bases left between them. Germline assignment: CDR1 SNHLY and CDR2 FYNNEI. The CDR3 is 16 residues long. This CDR3 reads CASSVQGTSSTDTQYF. In DNA, the CDR3 is TGTGCCAGCAGTGTTCAGGGAACTTCTAGCACAGATACGCAGTATTTT.

This clonotype occurred a few times. This beta chain turned up in a library designed for alpha chains; as an off-target read, its abundance says little. The rearrangement links TRBV6-5 to TRBJ2-2, with D possibly TRBD1 on 5 matching bases. Germline CDR1 is MNHEY and CDR2 is SVGAGI. CDR3 length: 14 residues. Trimming pared 7 bases from V and 4 bases from J, leaving 13 bases between. The CDR3 DNA reads as TGTGCCAGCAACCCCGACAGAGGCACCGGGGAGCTGTTTTTT. Its translation is CASNPDRGTGELFF.

This clonotype was recorded a few times. The library was designed around alpha chains, so this beta chain is a stray read whose abundance carries little weight. J is TRBJ2-7 and V is TRBV6-2 or TRBV6-3; D gene ambiguous. This CDR3 has 13 amino acids. The V end lost 7 bases, the J end lost 3 bases, and 13 bases lay between the germline ends. The germline CDR1 and CDR2 sequences are MNHEY and SVGEGT. DNA of the CDR3: TGTGCCAGCAACGGGCTTCTAATCTACGAGCAGTACTTC. It codes for CASNGLLIYEQYF.

This clonotype was recorded a few times. A library made for alpha chains picked up this beta chain off target, so its size means little. The J gene is TRBJ2-3, the V gene TRBV3-1; 7 nucleotides match TRBD2. The V gene end was trimmed by 1 base and the J gene end by 0 bases; junction bases not matched to a gene: 7. The CDR3 is made up of 17 amino acids. Per the germline V gene, CDR1 is LGHDT and CDR2 is YNNKEL (reference sequence). The CDR3: CASSQGLAVPSTDTQYF. The DNA for the CDR3 is TGTGCCAGCAGCCAAGGGCTAGCGGTGCCTAGCACAGATACGCAGTATTTT.

This clonotype was counted a few times. This beta chain is off target for a library built for alpha chains, so its abundance means little. The DNA of the CDR3 is TGTGCCAGCAGTTTCGGGACTAGGCCCCCCTACGAGCAGTACTTC. Translation gives CASSFGTRPPYEQYF. This chain uses TRBV28 with TRBJ2-7, with 8 bases fitting TRBD2. The V gene end was trimmed by 3 bases and the J gene end by 2 bases; junction bases not matched to a gene: 6. The CDR3 covers 15 residues. Germline CDR1 is MDHEN and CDR2 is SYDVKM.

This clonotype was seen a few times. The library was built for alpha chains, so this beta chain is an off-target read and its size means little. The rearrangement joins TRBV11-2 to TRBJ2-3, with 11 nucleotides matching TRBD2. V trimming: 5 bases; J trimming: 2 bases; junction bases outside the gene matches: 6. The CDR3 is made up of 16 amino acids. The germline V gene has CDR1 SGHAT and CDR2 FQNNGV. CDR3: CASSQGTSGPTDTQYF. The CDR3 coding sequence is TGTGCCAGCAGCCAAGGGACTAGCGGACCCACAGATACGCAGTATTTT.

To note about this clonotype: The library was prepared for alpha chains; this beta chain is a stray read, so its frequency means little. The genes are TRBV7-2 and TRBJ2-1; D possibly corresponds to TRBD1 (6 bases). Germline CDR1 reads SGHTA; CDR2 reads FQGNSA. The V and J ends lost 5 bases and 0 bases respectively, with 29 bases between them. The CDR3 is 21 residues long. CDR3 in amino acids: CASSQAPGQGRSRSSYNEQFF. CDR3 DNA sequence: TGTGCCAGCAGCCAAGCCCCGGGACAAGGTCGGTCCCGAAGCTCCTACAATGAGCAGTTCTTC.

Worth noting for this clonotype: Within a library made for alpha chains, this beta chain is off target, and its count is uninformative. The chain employs TRBV12-5 and TRBJ2-2, with D maybe TRBD2 (5 bases). The CDR3 length is 16 residues. V was pared by 6 bases and J by 4 bases, with 18 bases between. Germline lookup yields CDR1 LGHNT and CDR2 FRNRAP. CDR3 DNA: TGTGCTAGTGGGCGATCACGGAGGAGTGGCACCGGGGAGCTGTTTTTT. It encodes CASGRSRRSGTGELFF.

With regard to this clonotype: This beta chain is an unintended read in a library built for alpha chains; its size means little. The chain couples TRBV5-1 to TRBJ2-1, with D hard to call. The CDR3 contains 13 residues. CDR1 SGHRS and CDR2 YFSETQ come from the germline V gene. Trimming cost V 0 bases and J 6 bases, with 7 bases left between them. In DNA, the CDR3 is TGCGCCAGCAGCTTGGGATTGCTCAATGAGCAGTTCTTC. Residues: CASSLGLLNEQFF.

This clonotype showed up just a few times. This beta chain is a stray sequence in a library constructed for alpha chains; its clone size is not meaningful. V gene TRBV29-1 combines with J gene TRBJ1-6; no clear D. Per the germline V gene, CDR1 is SQVTM and CDR2 is ANQGSEA. The CDR3 contains 12 residues. Trimming pared 4 bases from V and 5 bases from J, leaving 6 bases between. CDR3 amino acids: CSVVRDNSPLHF. The CDR3 DNA reads TGCAGCGTTGTACGCGATAATTCACCCCTCCACTTT.

Only a few counts were recorded for this clonotype. This beta chain came through as a stray read in a library set up for alpha chains, and its size says little. The chain recombines TRBV6-2 or TRBV6-3 with TRBJ2-1; 7 bases fit TRBD1. The CDR3 contains 16 residues. Germline-derived CDR1 and CDR2 are MNHEY and SVGEGT. The V segment lost 6 bases and the J segment 4 bases; nucleotides outside the gene matches: 12. The DNA of the CDR3 is TGTGCCAGCAGAACGACAGGGAAGGGGATATACAATGAGCAGTTCTTC. It yields the protein CASRTTGKGIYNEQFF.

Comment on this clonotype: Little can be read into the size of this beta chain, an off-target read in a library designed for alpha chains. V and J are TRBV11-2 and TRBJ2-5; 14 bases are a match to TRBD2. CDR1 and CDR2 (germline): SGHAT, FQNNGV. With 6 bases clipped from V and 5 bases from J, the junction kept 8 bases outside the gene matches. This CDR3 has 16 residues. The CDR3 reads CASRLGLAGGPETQYF. CDR3 in DNA: TGTGCCAGCAGGCTTGGACTAGCGGGGGGCCCGGAGACCCAGTACTTC.

This clonotype has more than one count but fewer than ten. For a library built for alpha chains, this beta chain is a stray read; little rests on its size. This sequence joins TRBV5-1 and TRBJ2-5, with 8 nucleotides matching TRBD2. CDR1 SGHRS and CDR2 YFSETQ come from the germline V gene. The CDR3 is 15 residues long. V shed 6 bases, J shed 5 bases, and the junction held 12 bases outside the gene matches. CDR3 sequence: CASTTGGIRMETQYF. The CDR3 nucleotides read TGCGCCAGCACGACGGGAGGGATTAGAATGGAGACCCAGTACTTC.

A note on this clonotype: The library was prepared for alpha chains; this beta chain is a stray read, so its frequency means little. The chain carries TRBV5-1 and TRBJ2-3, with a weak D call TRBD2 (7 bases). CDR3 size: 16 residues. Trimming shortened V by 4 bases and J by 2 bases, and 17 bases separated the two germline ends. The germline CDR1 and CDR2 sequences are SGHRS and YFSETQ. The CDR3, as DNA: TGCGCCAGCAGCAACGGGGGGCGTTGGGACACAGATACGCAGTATTTT. Encoded protein: CASSNGGRWDTDTQYF.

By share, this clonotype counts as medium-sized. Within a library made for alpha chains, this beta chain is off target, and its count is uninformative. Here the CDR3 DNA reads TGTGCCAGCAGTCCAGGGACCGGTCCCTACGAGCAGTACTTC. It is translated as CASSPGTGPYEQYF. The chain carries TRBV27 and TRBJ2-7, with D perhaps given as TRBD1 or TRBD2 (5 bases each). The V end lost 5 bases, the J end lost 2 bases, and 13 bases lay between the germline ends. The CDR3 runs 14 residues. Germline V lookup: CDR1 MNHEY, CDR2 SMNVEV (reference sequence).

Turning to this clonotype: The size of this beta chain means little, since it is a stray read in a library made for alpha chains. The genes are TRBV20-1 and TRBJ2-2; a possible D gene is TRBD1 (6 bases). In germline, CDR1 is DFQATT, CDR2 SNEGSKA (reference sequence). The CDR3 is made up of 15 amino acids. V was shortened by 3 bases and J by 3 bases, with 14 bases between the two germline ends. In DNA form, the CDR3 reads TGCAGTGCTAGGGGTCAGGACAGATACACCGGGGAGCTGTTTTTT. Its protein product is CSARGQDRYTGELFF.